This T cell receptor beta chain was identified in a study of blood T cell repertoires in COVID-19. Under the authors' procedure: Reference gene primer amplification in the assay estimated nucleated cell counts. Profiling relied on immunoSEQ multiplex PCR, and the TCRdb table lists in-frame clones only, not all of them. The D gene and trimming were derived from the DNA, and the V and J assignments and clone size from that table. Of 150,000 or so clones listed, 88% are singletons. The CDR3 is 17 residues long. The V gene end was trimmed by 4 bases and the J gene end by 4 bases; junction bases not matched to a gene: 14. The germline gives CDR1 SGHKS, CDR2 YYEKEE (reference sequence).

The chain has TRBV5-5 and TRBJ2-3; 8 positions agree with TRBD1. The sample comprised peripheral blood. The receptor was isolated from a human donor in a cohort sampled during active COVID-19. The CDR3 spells CASSSGTRTGSSDTQYF. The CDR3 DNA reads TGTGCCAGCAGCAGCGGCACTAGGACAGGGTCCTCAGATACGCAGTATTTT.